The clone carrying this T cell receptor beta chain was seen a few times. Its antigen is not identified. This record belongs to a study of T cells in localized non-small cell lung cancer. Study-wide results and limits: Appearance in adjacent lung was seen for a median around 61 of the top 100 tumor clones. It was uninvolved adjacent lung that showed the highest T cell clonality, exceeding tumor. Blood T cell density predicted longer survival; adjacent-lung clonality, shorter. Tumor samples were not multi-region, leaving intratumor heterogeneity unexcluded.

Here immunoSEQ multiplex PCR was the method, and the copy in TCRdb shows in-frame clones only, minus some. There are roughly 3,000 clones in the sample; 35% to 40% occur only once, and under 20% lies in the top ten. CDR3 size: 15 residues. Trimming at V came to 0 bases and at J to 5 bases, leaving 5 bases not matched to a gene. Germline V CDR1 and CDR2: SGDLS, YYNGEE. The clonotype comes from a male donor aged 60 or over with stage I squamous cell lung carcinoma. The material sequenced was lung tumor tissue, taken before any cancer treatment. The chain combines TRBV9 with TRBJ2-1; 7 nucleotides agree with TRBD1. In DNA form, the CDR3 reads TGTGCCAGCAGCGTAGGATGGACAGGTGACAATGAGCAGTTCTTC. Its translation: CASSVGWTGDNEQFF.